These 8 T cell receptor beta chains came from one sample sequenced in a study of cytomegalovirus exposure and HLA in healthy donors. PCR primers comprised 60 Vbeta and 13 Jbeta primers. The method was immunoSEQ multiplex PCR; TCRdb's version includes in-frame clones alone and lacks a portion of them. This table has over 80,000 clones, over 60% appearing once. Sequencing was performed on PBMCs. These TCRs come from a man aged 40-49 years in good health and CMV-seronegative.

The chain is built from TRBV27 and TRBJ2-7; possibly TRBD2 for D (6 bases). The CDR3 covers 17 residues. The germline CDR1 and CDR2 sequences are MNHEY and SMNVEV (reference sequence). V was cut by 7 bases and J by 2 bases, with 24 bases left in between. CDR3 bases: TGTGCCAGCACCCTTCGCAGCCCCGGGACTGCAACCTACGAGCAGTACTTC. Encoded protein: CASTLRSPGTATYEQYF.

The chain employs TRBV19 and TRBJ1-1; no reliable D call. This CDR3 has 14 residues. The V end was cut by 3 bases, the J end by 0 bases, with 8 bases between. The germline V gene has CDR1 LNHDA and CDR2 SQIVND (reference sequence). The CDR3 coding sequence is TGTGCCAGTAGTATCGAACAGATGAACACTGAAGCTTTCTTT. Protein product: CASSIEQMNTEAFF. Drawing the rest from reference TRBV19 and TRBJ1-1, the complete variable domain is DGGITQSPKYLFRKEGQNVTLSCEQNLNHDAMYWYRQDPGQGLRLIYYSQIVNDFQKGDIAEGYSVSREKKESFPLTVTSAQKNPTAFYLCASSIEQMNTEAFFGQGTRLTVV.

The rearrangement links TRBV28 to TRBJ2-7; D is unresolved. V gave up 7 bases and J gave up 2 bases, with 15 bases separating them. In germline, CDR1 is MDHEN, CDR2 SYDVKM. The CDR3 is 14 amino acids. CDR3 bases: TGTGCCAGCACCGATTCCCCAGGAACCTACGAGCAGTACTTC. The encoded protein is CASTDSPGTYEQYF.

This clone has just one count. The V and J genes are TRBV29-1 and TRBJ2-7, with 8 positions matching TRBD1. Germline CDR1 and CDR2: SQVTM and ANQGSEA. The trim removed 2 bases at V and 5 bases at J, leaving 8 bases unmatched. The CDR3 runs to 14 residues. The CDR3 reads CSVETSGGYHEQYF. DNA for the CDR3: TGCAGCGTTGAAACCTCAGGGGGCTACCACGAGCAGTACTTC.

The CDR3 protein is CASTGTGHTEAFF. Here the CDR3 DNA reads TGCGCCAGCACCGGGACAGGGCACACTGAAGCTTTCTTT. This chain joins TRBV5-1 and TRBJ1-1; 9 positions match TRBD1. This CDR3 spans 13 amino acids. Per germline, CDR1 SGHRS and CDR2 YFSETQ. J was trimmed by 3 bases and V by 6 bases; bases with no gene match: 3.

This clone has more than one count but fewer than ten. This chain connects TRBV6-1 to TRBJ1-3; D is possibly TRBD1 (5 bases). V was pared by 8 bases and J by 2 bases, with 10 bases between. The CDR3 is 13 amino acids. Germline V gives CDR1 MNHNS, CDR2 SASEGT. The CDR3 here is CASDRQTGNTIYF. CDR3 coding DNA: TGTGCCAGCGATCGACAGACTGGAAACACCATATATTTT.

This chain uses TRBV9 with TRBJ1-4; 8 bases map to TRBD1. J was trimmed by 7 bases and V by 3 bases; bases with no gene match: 11. Germline V gives CDR1 SGDLS, CDR2 YYNGEE. The CDR3 is made up of 16 amino acids. The CDR3, as DNA: TGTGCCAGCAGCGCCTCGACAGGGGCGATGATTGAAAAACTGTTTTTT. Residues: CASSASTGAMIEKLFF.

In its sample, this clone was seen a few times. V is TRBV5-1 and J is TRBJ1-3; perhaps TRBD1 as D (5 bases). CDR1 is SGHRS, CDR2 YFSETQ, per germline. V was clipped by 0 bases and J by 4 bases, with 17 bases between them. The CDR3 extends over 17 amino acids. The CDR3 sequence: CASSLVFRGTRGNTIYF. CDR3 in DNA: TGCGCCAGCAGCTTGGTATTTCGGGGGACTCGCGGAAACACCATATATTTT.